This T cell receptor (beta chain) was recorded in a study of T cell repertoires in cytomegalovirus infection. As for the study in general: An indication of both CMV infection and matching HLA type came from public TCR beta signatures.

Of note for this clonotype: The antigen remains unidentified.

V was cut by 6 bases and J by 12 bases, with 24 bases left in between. There are 14 residues in the CDR3. Germline CDR1 is DFQATT and CDR2 is SNEGSKA (reference sequence). Findings of the study overall: HLA-C-restricted CMV clonotypes gave the most frequent clonotype in two of eight donors.

TCRdb reprocessed the reads via MiXCR and lists one record per CDR3 protein. The data show roughly 720,000 distinct CDR3 sequences, with about a third seen just once and 2.5% to 3.5% held by the top ten. The TCR comes from a human donor in good health (CMV status not recorded). Some clones in this sample may be carry-over from other donors' samples. Sample: PBMCs. The V and J genes are TRBV20-1 and TRBJ2-1, with TRBD2 as a possible D gene (6 bases). The CDR3 protein is CSAEPGERSLGQFF. CDR3 nucleotides: TGCAGTGCCGAACCGGGGGAGCGGTCCCTGGGGCAGTTCTTC.